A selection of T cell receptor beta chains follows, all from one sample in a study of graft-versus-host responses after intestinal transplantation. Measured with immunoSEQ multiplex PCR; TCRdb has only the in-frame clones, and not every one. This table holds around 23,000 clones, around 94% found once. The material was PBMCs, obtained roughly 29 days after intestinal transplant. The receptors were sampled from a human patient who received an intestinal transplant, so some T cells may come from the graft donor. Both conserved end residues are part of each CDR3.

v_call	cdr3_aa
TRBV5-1	CASFRRRPLRCEKLFF
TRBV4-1	CASSLRTGEAYGYTF
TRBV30	CAWSTGLNNEKLFF
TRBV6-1	CASSPGGLEETQYF
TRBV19	CASSIPGKGNQPQHF
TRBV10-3	CAISGLAAYEQYF
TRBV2	CASSEPIRAGGNEQYF
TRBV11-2	CASRESIRGVQFF
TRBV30	CAWSVLWGNEQFF
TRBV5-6	CASSLAGLEAFF
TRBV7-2	CASSFQGAGGRNEQFF
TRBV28	CASDRQGDYEQYF
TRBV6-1	CASSQGVGEQFF
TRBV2	CAHTTELNTEAFF
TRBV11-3	CASSPAGTGIGYTF
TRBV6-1	CASRARPSSYNEQFF
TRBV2	CASSESRGGTEAFF
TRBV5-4	CASTPGGNTGELFF
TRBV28	CASSLRQGRNTEAFF
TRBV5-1	CASSLRQGAVDEQFF
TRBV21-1	CASTQKGLGLADYEQYF
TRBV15	CATSRDGDILNEQYF
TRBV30	CAWTPNGFRPPSTEAFF
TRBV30	CAYPRQGSNYGYTF
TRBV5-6	CASSFWGRLSSYEQYF
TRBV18	CASSPSGLAGGNEQFF
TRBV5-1	CASSLAQGEAFF
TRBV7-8	CASSLGQGIAYEQYF